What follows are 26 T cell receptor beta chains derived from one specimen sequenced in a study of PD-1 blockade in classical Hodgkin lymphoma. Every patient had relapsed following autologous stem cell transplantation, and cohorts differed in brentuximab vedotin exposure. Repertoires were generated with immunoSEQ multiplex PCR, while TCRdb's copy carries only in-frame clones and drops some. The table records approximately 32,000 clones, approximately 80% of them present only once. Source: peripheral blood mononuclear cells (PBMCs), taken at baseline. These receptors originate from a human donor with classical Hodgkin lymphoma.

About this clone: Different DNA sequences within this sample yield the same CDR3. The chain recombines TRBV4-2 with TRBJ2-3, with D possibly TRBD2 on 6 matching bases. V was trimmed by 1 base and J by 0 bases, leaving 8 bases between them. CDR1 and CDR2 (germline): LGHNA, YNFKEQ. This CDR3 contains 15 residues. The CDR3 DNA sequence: TGTGCCAGCAGCCAAGTTGGGACTAGCACAGATACGCAGTATTTT. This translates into CASSQVGTSTDTQYF.

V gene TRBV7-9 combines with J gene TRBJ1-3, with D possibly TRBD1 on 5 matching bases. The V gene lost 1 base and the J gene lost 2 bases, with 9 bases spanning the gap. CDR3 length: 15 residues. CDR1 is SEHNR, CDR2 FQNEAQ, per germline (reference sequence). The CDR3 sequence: CASSLGGTAGNTIYF. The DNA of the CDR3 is TGTGCCAGCAGCTTAGGAGGGACGGCTGGAAACACCATATATTTT.

CDR3 nucleotides: TGTGCCATCTCGGGGGGCGCTAACTATGGCTACACCTTC. Amino acid sequence: CAISGGANYGYTF. The gene calls are TRBV10-3 and TRBJ1-2; D perhaps matches TRBD1 (6 bases). The V and J ends lost 8 bases and 0 bases respectively, with 10 bases between them. The CDR3 is 13 amino acids. CDR1 is ENHRY, CDR2 SYGVKD, per germline.

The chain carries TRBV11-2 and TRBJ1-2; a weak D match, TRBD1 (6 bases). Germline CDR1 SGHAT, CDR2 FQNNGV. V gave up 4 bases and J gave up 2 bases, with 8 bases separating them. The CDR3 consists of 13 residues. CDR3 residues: CASSYDRNYGYTF. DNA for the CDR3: TGTGCCAGCAGCTATGACAGGAACTATGGCTACACCTTC.

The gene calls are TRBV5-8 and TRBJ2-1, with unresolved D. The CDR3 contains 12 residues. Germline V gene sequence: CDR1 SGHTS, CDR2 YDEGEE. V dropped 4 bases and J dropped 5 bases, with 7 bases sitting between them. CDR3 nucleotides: TGTGCCAGCAGCGGGTGGGACAATGAGCAGTTCTTC. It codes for CASSGWDNEQFF.

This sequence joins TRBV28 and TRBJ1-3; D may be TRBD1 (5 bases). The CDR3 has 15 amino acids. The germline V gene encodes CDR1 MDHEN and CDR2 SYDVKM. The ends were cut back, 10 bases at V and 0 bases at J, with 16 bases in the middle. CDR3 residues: CATMGLAVSGNTIYF. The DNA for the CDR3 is TGTGCCACCATGGGGCTGGCGGTCTCTGGAAACACCATATATTTT. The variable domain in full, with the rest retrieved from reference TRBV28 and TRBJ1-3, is DVKVTQSSRYLVKRTGEKVFLECVQDMDHENMFWYRQDPGLGLRLIYFSYDVKMKEKGDIPEGYSVSREKKERFSLILESASTNQTSMYLCATMGLAVSGNTIYFGEGSWLTVV.

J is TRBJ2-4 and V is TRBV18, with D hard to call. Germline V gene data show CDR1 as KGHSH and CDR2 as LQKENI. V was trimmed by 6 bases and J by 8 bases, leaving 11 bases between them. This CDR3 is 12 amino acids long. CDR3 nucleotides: TGTGCCAGCTCCCCCGAACGGGACATTCAGTACTTC. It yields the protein CASSPERDIQYF.

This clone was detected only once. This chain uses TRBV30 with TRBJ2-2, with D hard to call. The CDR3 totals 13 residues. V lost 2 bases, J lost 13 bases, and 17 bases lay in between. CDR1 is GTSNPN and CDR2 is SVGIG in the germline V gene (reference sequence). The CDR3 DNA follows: TGTGCCTGGAGTTTCCCTGGACCTTATATGCTGTTTTTT. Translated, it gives CAWSFPGPYMLFF.

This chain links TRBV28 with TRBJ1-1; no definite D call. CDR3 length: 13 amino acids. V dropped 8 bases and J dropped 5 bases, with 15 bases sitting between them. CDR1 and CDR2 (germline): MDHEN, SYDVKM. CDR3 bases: TGTGCCAGCGGATTTCCCTCAGAGACTGAAGCTTTCTTT. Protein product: CASGFPSETEAFF.

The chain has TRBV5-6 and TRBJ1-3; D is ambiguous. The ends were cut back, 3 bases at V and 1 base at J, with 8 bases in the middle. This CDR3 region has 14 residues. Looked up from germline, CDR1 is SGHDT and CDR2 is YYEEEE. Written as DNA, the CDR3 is TGTGCCAGCAGCTCGGCCGGATCTGGAAACACCATATATTTT. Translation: CASSSAGSGNTIYF.

The CDR3 is CASSIVAAEEKLFF. The CDR3 DNA follows: TGTGCCAGTAGTATAGTGGCAGCGGAGGAAAAACTGTTTTTT. The chain recombines TRBV19 with TRBJ1-4; D is uncertain. The CDR3 consists of 14 residues. Germline CDR1 reads LNHDA; CDR2 reads SQIVND (reference sequence). V was shortened by 1 base and J by 8 bases, with 11 bases between the two germline ends.

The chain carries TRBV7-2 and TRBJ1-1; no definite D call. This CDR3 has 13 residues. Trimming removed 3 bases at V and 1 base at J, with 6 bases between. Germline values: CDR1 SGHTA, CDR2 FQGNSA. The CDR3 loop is CASSFGENTEAFF. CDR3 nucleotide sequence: TGTGCCAGCAGCTTCGGGGAGAACACTGAAGCTTTCTTT.

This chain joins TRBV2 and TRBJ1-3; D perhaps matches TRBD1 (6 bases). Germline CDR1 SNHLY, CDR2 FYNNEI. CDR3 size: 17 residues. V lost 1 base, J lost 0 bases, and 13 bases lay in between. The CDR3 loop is CASSEVGTQSSGNTIYF. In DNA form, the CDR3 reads TGTGCCAGCAGTGAAGTAGGGACACAGAGCTCTGGAAACACCATATATTTT.

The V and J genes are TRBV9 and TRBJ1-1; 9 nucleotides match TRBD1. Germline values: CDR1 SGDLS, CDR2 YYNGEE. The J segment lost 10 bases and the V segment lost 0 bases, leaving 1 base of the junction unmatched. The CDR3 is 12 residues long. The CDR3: CASSVGTGAAFF. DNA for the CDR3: TGTGCCAGCAGCGTAGGGACAGGGGCAGCTTTCTTT.

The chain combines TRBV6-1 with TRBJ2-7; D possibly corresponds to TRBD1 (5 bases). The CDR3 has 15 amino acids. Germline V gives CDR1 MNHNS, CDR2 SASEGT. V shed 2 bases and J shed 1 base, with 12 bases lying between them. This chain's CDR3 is CASSEMGQGSYEQYF. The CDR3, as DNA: TGTGCCAGCAGTGAAATGGGGCAGGGTTCCTACGAGCAGTACTTC.

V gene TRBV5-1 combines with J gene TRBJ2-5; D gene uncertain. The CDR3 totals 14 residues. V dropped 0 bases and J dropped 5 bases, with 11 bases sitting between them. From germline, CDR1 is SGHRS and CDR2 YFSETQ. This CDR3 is CASSLEGKEETQYF. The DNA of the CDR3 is TGCGCCAGCAGCTTGGAAGGGAAGGAGGAGACCCAGTACTTC.

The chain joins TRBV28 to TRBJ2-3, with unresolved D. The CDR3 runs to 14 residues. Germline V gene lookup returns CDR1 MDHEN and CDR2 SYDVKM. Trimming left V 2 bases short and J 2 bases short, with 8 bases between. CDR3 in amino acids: CASSLAPSTDTQYF. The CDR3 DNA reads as TGTGCCAGCAGTTTAGCTCCCTCCACAGATACGCAGTATTTT.

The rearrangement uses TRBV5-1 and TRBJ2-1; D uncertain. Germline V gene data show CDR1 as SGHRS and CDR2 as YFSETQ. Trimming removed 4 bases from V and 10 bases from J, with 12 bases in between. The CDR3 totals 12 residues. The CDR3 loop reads CASSPYSVEQFF. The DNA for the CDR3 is TGCGCCAGCAGCCCATACTCCGTCGAGCAGTTCTTC.

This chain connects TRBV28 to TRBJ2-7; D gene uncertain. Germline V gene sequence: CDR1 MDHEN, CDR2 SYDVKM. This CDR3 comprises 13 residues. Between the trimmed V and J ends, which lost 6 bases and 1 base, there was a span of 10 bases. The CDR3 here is CASRRFGSYEQYF. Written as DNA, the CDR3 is TGTGCCAGCAGGCGCTTCGGGTCCTACGAGCAGTACTTC.

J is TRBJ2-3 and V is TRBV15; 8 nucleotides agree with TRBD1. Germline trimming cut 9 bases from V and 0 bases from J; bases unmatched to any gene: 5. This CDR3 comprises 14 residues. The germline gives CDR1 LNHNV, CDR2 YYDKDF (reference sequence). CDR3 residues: CATRDRLSTDTQYF. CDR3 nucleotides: TGTGCCACTAGGGACAGGTTGAGCACAGATACGCAGTATTTT.

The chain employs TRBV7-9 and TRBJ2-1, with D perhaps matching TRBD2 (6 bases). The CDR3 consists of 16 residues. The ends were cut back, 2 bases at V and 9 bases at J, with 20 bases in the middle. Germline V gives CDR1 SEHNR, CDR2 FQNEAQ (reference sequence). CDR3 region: CASSLHDRGFLSEQFF. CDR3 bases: TGTGCCAGCAGCTTACATGACCGGGGGTTTCTTAGTGAGCAGTTCTTC.

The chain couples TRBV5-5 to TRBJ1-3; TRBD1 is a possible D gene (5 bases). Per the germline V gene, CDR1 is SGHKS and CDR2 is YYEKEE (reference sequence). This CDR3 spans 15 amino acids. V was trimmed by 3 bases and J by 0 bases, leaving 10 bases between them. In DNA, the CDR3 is TGTGCCAGCAGCTCGGGGGTCCCCTCTGGAAACACCATATATTTT. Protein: CASSSGVPSGNTIYF.

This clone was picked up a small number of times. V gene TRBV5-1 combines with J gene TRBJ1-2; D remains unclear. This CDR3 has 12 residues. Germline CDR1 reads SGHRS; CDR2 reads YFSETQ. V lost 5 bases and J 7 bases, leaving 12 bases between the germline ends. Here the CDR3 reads CASRSEGLGYTF. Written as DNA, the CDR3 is TGCGCCAGCAGATCCGAAGGGCTTGGCTACACCTTC.

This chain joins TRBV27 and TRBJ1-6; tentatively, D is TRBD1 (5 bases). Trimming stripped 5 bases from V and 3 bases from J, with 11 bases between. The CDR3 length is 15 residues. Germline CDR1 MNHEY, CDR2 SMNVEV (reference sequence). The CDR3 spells CASSPTGNYNSPLHF. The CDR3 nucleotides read TGTGCCAGCAGTCCCACAGGAAACTATAATTCACCCCTCCACTTT.

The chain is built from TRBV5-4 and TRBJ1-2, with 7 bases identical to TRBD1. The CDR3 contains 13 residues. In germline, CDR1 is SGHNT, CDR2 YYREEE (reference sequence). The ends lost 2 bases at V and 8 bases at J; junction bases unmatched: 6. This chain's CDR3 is CASSLTGVEGYTF. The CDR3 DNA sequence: TGTGCCAGCAGCTTAACAGGGGTCGAGGGCTACACCTTC.

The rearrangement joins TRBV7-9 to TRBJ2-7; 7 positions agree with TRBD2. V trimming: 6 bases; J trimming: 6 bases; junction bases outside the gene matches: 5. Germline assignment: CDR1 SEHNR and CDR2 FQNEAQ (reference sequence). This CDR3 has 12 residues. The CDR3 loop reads CASSPSGGEQYV. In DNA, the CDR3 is TGTGCCAGCAGTCCCTCGGGGGGCGAGCAGTACGTC.